The 30 T cell receptor beta chains presented below share a single source sample, sequenced in a study of cytomegalovirus exposure and HLA in healthy donors. PCR was performed using 60 Vbeta and 13 Jbeta primers. Using immunoSEQ multiplex PCR, the repertoire was profiled, and TCRdb retains in-frame clones only, with some absent. The sample consists of a few hundred thousand clones, about 80% of them appearing once. The source material was PBMCs. The receptors derive from a girl under 10 years old in good health and CMV-seronegative.

This clone was seen a handful of times. This sequence joins TRBV5-5 and TRBJ2-1, with 7 bases that match TRBD1. The ends lost 4 bases at V and 0 bases at J; junction bases unmatched: 10. Germline values: CDR1 SGHKS, CDR2 YYEKEE (reference sequence). The CDR3 has 17 residues. The CDR3 sequence: CASSPSTGISSYNEQFF. The CDR3 DNA reads TGTGCCAGCAGCCCATCGACAGGGATAAGCTCCTACAATGAGCAGTTCTTC. The complete variable domain, with remaining parts taken from reference TRBV5-5 and TRBJ2-1, reads DAGVTQSPTHLIKTRGQQVTLRCSPISGHKSVSWYQQVLGQGPQFIFQYYEKEERGRGNFPDRFSARQFPNYSSELNVNALLLGDSALYLCASSPSTGISSYNEQFFGPGTRLTVL.

Only one count was recorded for this clone. The V call is TRBV5-7, the J call TRBJ1-4; 9 nucleotides match TRBD1. TRBV5-7 has ORF status, its function being uncertain. The CDR3 spans 17 residues. V shed 4 bases, J shed 0 bases, and the junction held 7 bases outside the gene matches. DNA for the CDR3: TGTGCCAGCAGCCCCGGGACAGGGATATCAACTAATGAAAAACTGTTTTTT. Translating it yields CASSPGTGISTNEKLFF.

Note on this clone: This sample also contains other DNA sequences that code for the same CDR3. The chain carries TRBV5-1 and TRBJ2-1; possibly TRBD2 for D (6 bases). Germline values: CDR1 SGHRS, CDR2 YFSETQ. The CDR3 is 15 residues long. V lost 0 bases to trimming and J lost 3 bases, with 10 bases between them. The CDR3 is CASSLVSGNYNEQFF. CDR3 sequence (DNA): TGCGCCAGCAGCTTGGTTAGCGGTAACTACAATGAGCAGTTCTTC.

The rearrangement joins TRBV9 to TRBJ1-2; TRBD1 is a possible D gene (5 bases). Trimming stripped 4 bases from V and 6 bases from J, with 19 bases between. The CDR3 has 15 residues. Germline V gene sequence: CDR1 SGDLS, CDR2 YYNGEE. CDR3 DNA sequence: TGTGCCAGCAGCACTGACAGTCCTTATGCGGATGGCTACACCTTC. Translating it yields CASSTDSPYADGYTF.

A note on this clone: The junction shows a germline mismatch at one end, possibly a read error. The V call is TRBV7-2, the J call TRBJ2-1; D call uncertain. This CDR3 is built from 15 residues. CDR1 and CDR2 (germline): SGHTA, FQGNSA. The CDR3 DNA reads TGTGCCAGCAACTTACGGAGAAGCTCCTACAATGAGCAGTTCTTC. Its protein is CASNLRRSSYNEQFF.

This clone was counted a few times. The chain couples TRBV5-6 to TRBJ2-1; weak D call: TRBD2 (5 bases). Trimming removed 0 bases from V and 1 base from J, with 14 bases in between. CDR1 and CDR2 from the germline V gene are SGHDT and YYEEEE. This CDR3 comprises 17 residues. CDR3 in DNA: TGTGCCAGCAGCTTGGCCGGCGGGTTGGGTTCCTACAATGAGCAGTTCTTC. It encodes CASSLAGGLGSYNEQFF.

The chain recombines TRBV19 with TRBJ1-4; no firm D call. V was cut by 7 bases and J by 10 bases, with 13 bases left in between. The CDR3 spans 12 residues. Germline assignment: CDR1 LNHDA and CDR2 SQIVND (reference sequence). CDR3 in amino acids: CASTNGLGKLFF. As DNA, the CDR3 is TGTGCCAGTACCAACGGACTGGGAAAACTGTTTTTT.

This clone turned up a few times. The chain uses TRBV6-1 and TRBJ1-3, with TRBD1 as a possible D gene (5 bases). The CDR3 length is 15 residues. The germline V gene encodes CDR1 MNHNS and CDR2 SASEGT. The V end was cut by 7 bases, the J end by 0 bases, with 13 bases between. The CDR3 coding sequence is TGTGCCAGCATTCCCACAGGCTACTCTGGAAACACCATATATTTT. As protein: CASIPTGYSGNTIYF.

The rearrangement links TRBV4-2 to TRBJ2-1; a possible D gene is TRBD1 (6 bases). Germline V gene data show CDR1 as LGHNA and CDR2 as YNFKEQ. V was shortened by 1 base and J by 6 bases, with 13 bases between the two germline ends. CDR3 length: 15 residues. CDR3 amino acids: CASSQGLRDINEQFF. Written as DNA, the CDR3 is TGTGCCAGCAGCCAAGGGCTCCGGGACATCAATGAGCAGTTCTTC.

V usage is TRBV6-7 and J usage is TRBJ2-5, with D maybe TRBD1 (5 bases). TRBV6-7 is treated as an ORF (open reading frame) with a function not yet certain. The ends were cut back, 5 bases at V and 5 bases at J, with 9 bases in the middle. The CDR3 covers 12 residues. CDR3 nucleotide sequence: TGTGCCAGCAGTCAGGGCAGCGAGACCCAGTACTTC. Its protein product is CASSQGSETQYF.

In its sample, this clone was seen once. This chain joins TRBV9 and TRBJ1-1; tentative D call: TRBD1 (6 bases). The CDR3 covers 13 residues. Per germline, CDR1 SGDLS and CDR2 YYNGEE. The ends were cut back, 0 bases at V and 5 bases at J, with 8 bases in the middle. CDR3 amino acids: CASSVGQGTEAFF. The CDR3 DNA sequence: TGTGCCAGCAGCGTAGGGCAGGGGACTGAAGCTTTCTTT.

The V and J genes are TRBV27 and TRBJ1-2; TRBD1 might be the D (5 bases). The germline gives CDR1 MNHEY, CDR2 SMNVEV (reference sequence). Trimming left V 2 bases short and J 8 bases short, with 15 bases between. This CDR3 spans 14 amino acids. The CDR3 DNA reads as TGTGCCAGCAGTTTACGGGGGGGAATCAGCGGCTACACCTTC. Its protein product is CASSLRGGISGYTF.

This chain links TRBV28 with TRBJ2-2; 8 bases are a match to TRBD2. The CDR3 runs 19 residues. Germline CDR1 MDHEN, CDR2 SYDVKM. The trim removed 7 bases at V and 1 base at J, leaving 17 bases unmatched. The CDR3 nucleotides are TGTGCCAGCACCCTCAACACGCAGGGACTAGTGATGAACACCGGGGAGCTGTTTTTT. It codes for CASTLNTQGLVMNTGELFF.

This chain uses TRBV19 with TRBJ1-5, with D hard to call. V dropped 3 bases and J dropped 6 bases, with 12 bases sitting between them. CDR1 and CDR2 from the germline V gene are LNHDA and SQIVND (reference sequence). This CDR3 comprises 14 residues. The CDR3 protein is CASSISHSGQPQHF. The CDR3 bases are TGTGCCAGTAGTATTTCCCACTCAGGTCAGCCCCAGCATTTT.

V and J are TRBV2 and TRBJ2-3, with D unresolved. The V gene's germline CDR1 is SNHLY and CDR2 FYNNEI. This CDR3 contains 15 residues. The V end was cut by 10 bases, the J end by 2 bases, with 19 bases between. Here the CDR3 DNA reads TGTGCCATCGTCGTGGCGACACTTACCACAGATACGCAGTATTTT. As protein: CAIVVATLTTDTQYF.

This sequence joins TRBV2 and TRBJ1-5; 10 nucleotides match TRBD1. The CDR3 contains 14 residues. V was clipped by 8 bases and J by 5 bases; unmatched bases: 6. In germline, CDR1 is SNHLY, CDR2 FYNNEI. CDR3 sequence: CASGGTGEYQPQHF. As DNA, the CDR3 is TGTGCCAGCGGGGGGACAGGGGAATATCAGCCCCAGCATTTT.

The table lists this clone with a count of one. This chain connects TRBV29-1 to TRBJ2-7; TRBD1 matches 7 bases. The CDR3 contains 13 residues. Germline V gives CDR1 SQVTM, CDR2 ANQGSEA. The V and J ends lost 5 bases and 3 bases, in that order; junction bases with no gene match: 7. CDR3 nucleotide sequence: TGCAGCGTTATTCTCCGGGACAGCTACGAGCAGTACTTC. Protein sequence: CSVILRDSYEQYF.

The gene calls are TRBV5-1 and TRBJ2-1; 9 positions agree with TRBD2. After removal of 2 bases from V and 6 bases from J, the junction contained 6 bases not matched to a gene. CDR3 length equals 15 residues. CDR1 is SGHRS, CDR2 YFSETQ, per germline. The CDR3 loop reads CASSFRTSDTNEQFF. The CDR3 DNA is TGCGCCAGCAGCTTCCGGACTAGCGATACCAATGAGCAGTTCTTC.

The chain combines TRBV2 with TRBJ1-1; 8 bases line up with TRBD1. Per the germline V gene, CDR1 is SNHLY and CDR2 is FYNNEI. This CDR3 comprises 16 residues. Trimming removed 4 bases from V and 1 base from J; junction bases left unmatched: 8. CDR3 sequence: CASSGEPTGANTEAFF. CDR3 DNA: TGTGCCAGCAGTGGGGAACCGACAGGGGCGAACACTGAAGCTTTCTTT.

This clone was seen more than once but under ten times. This sequence joins TRBV27 and TRBJ1-5, with 7 bases lining up with TRBD1. The CDR3 has 12 amino acids. The V and J ends lost 9 bases and 11 bases, in that order; junction bases with no gene match: 10. CDR1 is MNHEY, CDR2 SMNVEV, per germline (reference sequence). The CDR3 reads CASGPNQGAQHF. In nucleotides, the CDR3 is TGTGCCAGTGGGCCCAATCAGGGGGCCCAGCATTTT.

The J gene is TRBJ2-7, the V gene TRBV19, with 9 bases identical to TRBD1. This CDR3 comprises 16 residues. V shed 3 bases and J 4 bases; nucleotides not matched to a gene: 10. CDR1 is LNHDA, CDR2 SQIVND, per germline (reference sequence). CDR3 loop: CASSMMGQGLLYEQYF. The CDR3 bases are TGTGCCAGTAGTATGATGGGACAGGGCCTCCTATACGAGCAGTACTTC.

This chain joins TRBV28 and TRBJ2-5, with TRBD2 matching 7 bases. The CDR3 is 14 amino acids. V was pared by 3 bases and J by 3 bases, with 4 bases of the junction left unmatched. CDR1 and CDR2 from the germline V gene are MDHEN and SYDVKM. The CDR3 DNA sequence: TGTGCCAGCAGTTTTAGGAGCGGGAAAGAGACCCAGTACTTC. This codes for CASSFRSGKETQYF.

The V call is TRBV10-3, the J call TRBJ1-1; D might be TRBD1 (6 bases). V gave up 7 bases and J gave up 1 base, with 10 bases separating them. The V gene's germline CDR1 is ENHRY and CDR2 SYGVKD. The CDR3 is 13 residues long. The CDR3 sequence is CAITEQGNTEAFF. DNA for the CDR3: TGTGCCATCACCGAACAGGGGAACACTGAAGCTTTCTTT.

This chain links TRBV6-5 with TRBJ2-4, with D uncertain. The CDR3 runs to 14 residues. From germline, CDR1 is MNHEY and CDR2 SVGAGI. V was trimmed by 6 bases and J by 1 base, leaving 10 bases between them. The CDR3 DNA sequence: TGTGCCAGCAGGGAGCGTTCGGCCAAAAACATTCAGTACTTC. It is translated as CASRERSAKNIQYF.

The chain joins TRBV6-5 to TRBJ2-7; 7 bases match TRBD2. The CDR3 runs 13 residues. After removal of 4 bases from V and 2 bases from J, the junction contained 2 bases not matched to a gene. Germline CDR1 MNHEY, CDR2 SVGAGI. This CDR3 is CASSLGLPYEQYF. CDR3 in DNA: TGTGCCAGCAGTTTGGGACTACCCTACGAGCAGTACTTC.

V and J are TRBV7-2 and TRBJ2-1; D is perhaps TRBD1 (6 bases). The germline CDR1 and CDR2 sequences are SGHTA and FQGNSA. This CDR3 has 16 amino acids. Trimming took off 5 bases at V and 3 bases at J, with 17 bases between the two ends. The CDR3 nucleotides read TGTGCCAGCAGCCGTTCGTGGGGGCCCCTCTACAATGAGCAGTTCTTC. Its translation is CASSRSWGPLYNEQFF.

The chain has TRBV2 and TRBJ2-2, with TRBD1 matching 11 bases. CDR1 and CDR2 (germline): SNHLY, FYNNEI. Trimming took 3 bases from V and 7 from J; bases not matched to a gene: 1. CDR3 length: 14 residues. For the CDR3, the DNA is TGTGCCAGCAGTGAGGGACAGGGGGTCGGGGAGCTGTTTTTT. This sequence encodes CASSEGQGVGELFF.

This clone was picked up a small number of times. The chain is built from TRBV6-1 and TRBJ1-1, with D maybe TRBD1 (5 bases). Germline V gene sequence: CDR1 MNHNS, CDR2 SASEGT. The CDR3 spans 13 residues. Between the trimmed V and J ends, which lost 5 bases and 3 bases, there was a span of 10 bases. In nucleotides, the CDR3 is TGTGCCAGCAGTACTACAGGAGACACTGAAGCTTTCTTT. It codes for CASSTTGDTEAFF.

This clone appeared once. The chain joins TRBV7-9 to TRBJ1-5, with 7 bases aligning to TRBD1. The germline V gene has CDR1 SEHNR and CDR2 FQNEAQ (reference sequence). This CDR3 has 17 residues. Trimming cost V 0 bases and J 3 bases; bases outside gene matches: 8. The CDR3 sequence is CASSLANRDSYNQPQHF. The CDR3 DNA is TGTGCCAGCAGCTTAGCGAACCGGGACAGCTACAATCAGCCCCAGCATTTT.

The genes are TRBV5-1 and TRBJ2-7, with D possibly TRBD2 on 6 matching bases. Germline assignment: CDR1 SGHRS and CDR2 YFSETQ. V was clipped by 2 bases and J by 3 bases, with 9 bases between them. The CDR3 loop spans 13 amino acids. CDR3 nucleotides: TGCGCCAGCAGCTTCGGTAGCGGCTACGAGCAGTACTTC. Residues: CASSFGSGYEQYF.